What follows are 3 T cell receptor beta chains derived from one specimen sequenced in a study of blood T cell repertoires in COVID-19. Libraries were prepared by immunoSEQ multiplex PCR; TCRdb keeps only in-frame clonotypes and omits some of them. The sample consists of about 100,000 clones, 88% of them appearing once. The sequenced sample was peripheral blood. The receptors originated from a human donor in a cohort sampled during active COVID-19.

The gene calls are TRBV11-3 and TRBJ2-5; 14 bases are shared with TRBD2. The CDR3 has 17 amino acids. After removal of 1 base from V and 2 bases from J, the junction contained 3 bases not matched to a gene. CDR1 and CDR2 (germline): SGHNT, YENEEA. DNA of the CDR3: TGTGCCAGCAGCTTAGGAGGGACTAGCGGGGGTCAAGAGACCCAGTACTTC. Amino acid sequence: CASSLGGTSGGQETQYF.

The V and J genes are TRBV19 and TRBJ1-6; the D is unclear. The CDR3 loop spans 15 amino acids. Trimming took off 5 bases at V and 0 bases at J, with 8 bases between the two ends. Germline CDR1 reads LNHDA; CDR2 reads SQIVND (reference sequence). CDR3 nucleotides: TGTGCCAGTAGTCTCGGGAGCTCCTATAATTCACCCCTCCACTTT. Protein product: CASSLGSSYNSPLHF.

The J gene is TRBJ2-7, the V gene TRBV5-1; D remains ambiguous. The ends were cut back, 4 bases at V and 3 bases at J, with 11 bases in the middle. The CDR3 is 13 amino acids. Germline V gene sequence: CDR1 SGHRS, CDR2 YFSETQ. The CDR3 sequence is CASSANLGYEQYF. CDR3 bases: TGCGCCAGCAGCGCCAATCTCGGCTACGAGCAGTACTTC.